The 8 T cell receptor beta chains below come from one sample, sequenced in a study of blood T cell repertoires in COVID-19. Repertoires were generated with immunoSEQ multiplex PCR, while TCRdb's copy carries only in-frame clones and drops some. Counted here are about 170,000 clones, more than 65% occurring once; the ten biggest clones make up less than 3%. Sequencing was carried out using peripheral blood. Every receptor here comes from a human donor with acute or convalescent COVID-19. The donor label of this sample is uncertain.

V and J are TRBV6-1 and TRBJ1-4, with TRBD1 matching 7 bases. The CDR3 length is 16 residues. Germline loops: CDR1 MNHNS, CDR2 SASEGT. The V and J ends lost 1 base and 10 bases, in that order; junction bases with no gene match: 12. The CDR3, as DNA: TGTGCCAGCAGTGAAGTTGACAGGGCAGGTGATGGAAAACTGTTTTTT. It is translated as CASSEVDRAGDGKLFF.

V gene TRBV27 combines with J gene TRBJ2-7; the match to TRBD1 covers 8 bases. There are 14 residues in the CDR3. The germline CDR1 and CDR2 sequences are MNHEY and SMNVEV (reference sequence). Unmatched junction bases numbered 6, after V lost 5 bases and J lost 3 bases. This CDR3 reads CASSRQGMYYEQYF. The CDR3 region has the DNA TGTGCCAGCAGTAGACAGGGGATGTACTACGAGCAGTACTTC.

This clone was seen only a few times. This sequence joins TRBV25-1 and TRBJ2-7, with D possibly TRBD1 on 5 matching bases. The germline gives CDR1 MGHDK, CDR2 SYGVNS. CDR3 size: 13 residues. V lost 5 bases, J lost 5 bases, and 13 bases lay in between. The CDR3 sequence is CASSTGHVDEQYF. In DNA, the CDR3 is TGTGCCAGCAGTACAGGCCACGTTGACGAGCAGTACTTC.

In DNA, the CDR3 is TGTGCCATCCGGGCGGGGGAAAGCTATGGCTACACCTTC. Translation gives CAIRAGESYGYTF. The chain links TRBV10-3 to TRBJ1-2; possible D gene TRBD1, 5 bases. V shed 8 bases and J shed 4 bases, with 14 bases lying between them. This CDR3 is built from 13 residues. Germline V lookup: CDR1 ENHRY, CDR2 SYGVKD.

The V and J genes are TRBV11-2 and TRBJ2-1, with D possibly TRBD2 on 6 matching bases. Trimming removed 2 bases from V and 8 bases from J, with 19 bases in between. This CDR3 has 16 residues. Germline-derived CDR1 and CDR2 are SGHAT and FQNNGV. The CDR3 region has the DNA TGTGCCAGCAGCTTATATGCGGACGGCGGGATTGATGAGCAGTTCTTC. This translates into CASSLYADGGIDEQFF.

The V call is TRBV20-1, the J call TRBJ2-7; possible D gene TRBD1, 5 bases. The CDR3 runs 13 residues. The germline CDR1 and CDR2 sequences are DFQATT and SNEGSKA (reference sequence). Trimming took 3 bases from V and 2 from J, leaving 11 bases between them. The CDR3 DNA reads TGCAGTGCTAGTTCAGGGTTCGCCTACGAGCAGTACTTC. Amino acids: CSASSGFAYEQYF.

V gene TRBV6-5 combines with J gene TRBJ2-2; 7 positions match TRBD2. The germline V gene encodes CDR1 MNHEY and CDR2 SVGAGI. With V trimmed by 4 bases and J by 4 bases, 6 bases remained unmatched. This CDR3 region has 15 residues. CDR3 sequence: CASSSGLLPTGELFF. The DNA of the CDR3 is TGTGCCAGCAGTTCGGGACTACTTCCCACCGGGGAGCTGTTTTTT.

The chain combines TRBV4-2 with TRBJ2-4; the match to TRBD2 covers 11 bases. The CDR3 sequence is 15 residues long. Germline V CDR1 and CDR2: LGHNA, YNFKEQ. Trimming took 6 bases from V and 2 from J; bases not matched to a gene: 3. CDR3 DNA sequence: TGTGCCAGCAGTCCTAGCGGGGGGCCCAAAAACATTCAGTACTTC. This sequence encodes CASSPSGGPKNIQYF.